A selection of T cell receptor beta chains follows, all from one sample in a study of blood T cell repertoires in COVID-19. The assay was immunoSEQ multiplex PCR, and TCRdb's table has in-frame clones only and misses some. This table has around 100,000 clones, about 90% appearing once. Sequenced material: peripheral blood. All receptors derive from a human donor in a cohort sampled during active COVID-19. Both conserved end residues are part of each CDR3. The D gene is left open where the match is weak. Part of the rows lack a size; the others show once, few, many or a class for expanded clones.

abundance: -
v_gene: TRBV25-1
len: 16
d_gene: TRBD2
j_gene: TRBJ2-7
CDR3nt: TGTGCCAGCAGTCGGGGGACTAGCGGGAGGTCCTACGAGCAGTACTTC
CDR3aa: CASSRGTSGRSYEQYF

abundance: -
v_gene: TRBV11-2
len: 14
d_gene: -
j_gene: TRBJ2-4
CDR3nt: TGTGCCAGCAGCTTTTACGAGTCCAAAAACATTCAGTACTTC
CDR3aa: CASSFYESKNIQYF

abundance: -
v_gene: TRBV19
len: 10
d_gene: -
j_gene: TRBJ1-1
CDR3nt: TGTGCCAGTAGTAGGGGGCAAGCTTTCTTT
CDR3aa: CASSRGQAFF

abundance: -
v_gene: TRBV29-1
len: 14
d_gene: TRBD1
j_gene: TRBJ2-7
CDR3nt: TGCAGCGTTGACCCGGGACAGGGCCCCAACGAGCAGTACTTC
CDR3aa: CSVDPGQGPNEQYF

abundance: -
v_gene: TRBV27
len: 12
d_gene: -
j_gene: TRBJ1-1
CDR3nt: TGTGCCAGCAGTTTATATGGGGGGGAAGCTTTCTTT
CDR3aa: CASSLYGGEAFF

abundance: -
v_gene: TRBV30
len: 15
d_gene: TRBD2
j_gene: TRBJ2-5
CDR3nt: TGTGCCTGGAGTATGATTAGCGGGGCCTGGGAGACCCAGTACTTC
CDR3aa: CAWSMISGAWETQYF

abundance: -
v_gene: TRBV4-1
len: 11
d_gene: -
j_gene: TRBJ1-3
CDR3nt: TGCGCCACCGATTCCGGGAGCACCATATATTTT
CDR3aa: CATDSGSTIYF

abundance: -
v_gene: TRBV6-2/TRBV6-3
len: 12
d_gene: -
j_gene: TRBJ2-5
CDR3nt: TGTGCCAGCAGTTACAGTGGCGAGACCCAGTACTTC
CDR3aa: CASSYSGETQYF

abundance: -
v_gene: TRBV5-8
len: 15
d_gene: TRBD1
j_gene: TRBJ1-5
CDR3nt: TGTGCCAGCAGACGAACAGGGGGCAACAATCAGCCCCAGCATTTT
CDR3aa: CASRRTGGNNQPQHF

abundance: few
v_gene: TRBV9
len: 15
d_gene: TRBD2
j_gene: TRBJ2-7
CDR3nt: TGTGCCAGCAGCGTACGACTAGCGGGATTAACCGAGCAGTACTTC
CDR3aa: CASSVRLAGLTEQYF

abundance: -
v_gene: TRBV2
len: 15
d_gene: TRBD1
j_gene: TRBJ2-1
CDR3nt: TGTGCCGCCCGACAGGGGGATCTCACCTACAATGAGCAGTTCTTC
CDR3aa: CAARQGDLTYNEQFF

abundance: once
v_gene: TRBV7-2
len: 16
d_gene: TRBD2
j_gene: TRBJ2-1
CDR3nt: TGTGCCAGCAGCAAGTTAGCGGGAGCGACCTACAATGAGCAGTTCTTC
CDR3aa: CASSKLAGATYNEQFF

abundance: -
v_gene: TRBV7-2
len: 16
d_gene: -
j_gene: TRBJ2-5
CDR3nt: TGTGCCAGCAGCTTAAGTCCCACAGTGTACCAAGAGACCCAGTACTTC
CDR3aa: CASSLSPTVYQETQYF

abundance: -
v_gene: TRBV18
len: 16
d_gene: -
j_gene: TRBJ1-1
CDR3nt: TGTGCCAGCTCACCGCGGACAGCTGCTATGAACACTGAAGCTTTCTTT
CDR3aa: CASSPRTAAMNTEAFF

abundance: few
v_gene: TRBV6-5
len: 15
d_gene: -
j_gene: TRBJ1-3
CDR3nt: TGTGCCACCATCTTCGACAGGTCTTCTGGAAACACCATATATTTT
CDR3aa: CATIFDRSSGNTIYF

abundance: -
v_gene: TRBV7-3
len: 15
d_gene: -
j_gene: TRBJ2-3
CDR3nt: TGTGCCAGCAGCTTAGCTCTAGGGGGCACAGATACGCAGTATTTT
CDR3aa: CASSLALGGTDTQYF

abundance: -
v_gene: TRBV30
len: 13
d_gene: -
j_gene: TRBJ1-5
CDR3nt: TGTGCCTGGGGGGGAGGGAACAATCAGCCCCAGCATTTT
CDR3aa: CAWGGGNNQPQHF

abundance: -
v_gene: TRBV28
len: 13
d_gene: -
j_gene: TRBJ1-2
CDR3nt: TGTGCCAGCAGTTTAGTGGCCGGGTATGGCTACACCTTC
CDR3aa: CASSLVAGYGYTF

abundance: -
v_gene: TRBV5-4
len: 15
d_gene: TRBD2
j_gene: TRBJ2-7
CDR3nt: TGTGCCAGCAGCTTAAGACTAGCGGGGGTATACGAGCAGTACTTC
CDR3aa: CASSLRLAGVYEQYF

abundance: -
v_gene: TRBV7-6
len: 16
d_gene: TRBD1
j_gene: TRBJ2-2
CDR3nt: TGTGCCAGCAGTAAAGAGGGACAGGGATACACCGGGGAGCTGTTTTTT
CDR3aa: CASSKEGQGYTGELFF

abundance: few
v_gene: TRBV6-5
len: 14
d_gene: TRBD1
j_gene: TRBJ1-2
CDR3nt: TGTGCCAGCAGACGTCCCGGGACAGGGGACGGCTACACCTTC
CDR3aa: CASRRPGTGDGYTF

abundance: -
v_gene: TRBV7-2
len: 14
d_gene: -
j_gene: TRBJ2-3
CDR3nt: TGTGCCAGCAGACAGAGCAGGGCCTCGGATACGCAGTATTTT
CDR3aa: CASRQSRASDTQYF

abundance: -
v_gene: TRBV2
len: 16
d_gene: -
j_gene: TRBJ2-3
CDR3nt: TGTGCCAGCAGTGCCGAAGGGGAAGGAGGGACAGATACGCAGTATTTT
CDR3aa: CASSAEGEGGTDTQYF

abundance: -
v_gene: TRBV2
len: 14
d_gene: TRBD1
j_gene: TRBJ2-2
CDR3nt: TGTGCCAGCAGACAGGGGATGAACTCCGGGGAGCTGTTTTTT
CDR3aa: CASRQGMNSGELFF

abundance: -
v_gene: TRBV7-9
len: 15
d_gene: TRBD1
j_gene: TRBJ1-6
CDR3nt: TGTGCCAGCAGTACGGGGACAGGGGTCAATTCACCCCTCCACTTT
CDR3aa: CASSTGTGVNSPLHF

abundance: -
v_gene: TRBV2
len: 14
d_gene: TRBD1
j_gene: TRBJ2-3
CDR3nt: TGTGCCAGCAGCTTACGACAGGGAACAGATACGCAGTATTTT
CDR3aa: CASSLRQGTDTQYF

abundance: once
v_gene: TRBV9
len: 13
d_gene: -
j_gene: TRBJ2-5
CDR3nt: TGTGCCAGCAGCGGATCGGGGAGACAGACCCAGTACTTC
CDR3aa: CASSGSGRQTQYF

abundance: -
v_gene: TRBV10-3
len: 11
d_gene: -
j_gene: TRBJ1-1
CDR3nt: TGTGCCATCAAGGGGGAGGGGGAAGCTTTCTTT
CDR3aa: CAIKGEGEAFF

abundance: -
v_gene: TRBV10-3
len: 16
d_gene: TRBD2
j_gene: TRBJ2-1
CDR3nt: TGTGCCATCAGGAAAGGACTAGCGGAGGGAAAGGTTGAGCAGTTCTTC
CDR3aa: CAIRKGLAEGKVEQFF

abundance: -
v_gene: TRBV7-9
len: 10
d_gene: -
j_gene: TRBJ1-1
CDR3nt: TGTGCCACGGGGGATACTGAAGCTTTCTTT
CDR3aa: CATGDTEAFF

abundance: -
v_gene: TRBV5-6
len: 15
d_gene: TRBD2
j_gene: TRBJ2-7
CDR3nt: TGTGCCAGCGGCGGACTAGCGGATAGCTCCTACGAGCAGTACTTC
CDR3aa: CASGGLADSSYEQYF

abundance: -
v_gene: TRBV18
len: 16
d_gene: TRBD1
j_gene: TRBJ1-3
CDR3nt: TGTGCCAGCTCACAGCCGGGACAGGGAACTGGAAACACCATATATTTT
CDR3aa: CASSQPGQGTGNTIYF

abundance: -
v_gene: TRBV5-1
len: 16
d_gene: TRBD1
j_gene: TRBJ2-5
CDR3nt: TGCGCCAGCAGCTTCCTCCGGACAGGGATCGTGGAGACCCAGTACTTC
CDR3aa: CASSFLRTGIVETQYF

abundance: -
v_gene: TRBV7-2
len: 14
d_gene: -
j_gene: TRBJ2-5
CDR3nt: TGTGCCAGCAGCTCATTAAACAGGGTGGAGACCCAGTACTTC
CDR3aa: CASSSLNRVETQYF

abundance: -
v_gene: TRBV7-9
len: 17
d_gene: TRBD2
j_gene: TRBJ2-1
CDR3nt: TGTGCCAGCAGCTATGGGACTAGCGGAAGCTCCTACAATGAGCAGTTCTTC
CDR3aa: CASSYGTSGSSYNEQFF

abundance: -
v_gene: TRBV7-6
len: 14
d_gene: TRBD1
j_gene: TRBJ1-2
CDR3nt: TGTGCCAGCAGCACGGGACAGGGGGCGAAGGGCTACACCTTC
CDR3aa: CASSTGQGAKGYTF

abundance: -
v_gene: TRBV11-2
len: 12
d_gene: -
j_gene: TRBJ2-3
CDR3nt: TGTGCCAGCAGCTTCGTTTCTGATACGCAGTATTTT
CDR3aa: CASSFVSDTQYF

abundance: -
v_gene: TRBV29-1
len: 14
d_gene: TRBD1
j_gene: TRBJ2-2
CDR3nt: TGCAGCGTGGGTCGGACAGGGATCACCGGGGAGCTGTTTTTT
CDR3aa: CSVGRTGITGELFF

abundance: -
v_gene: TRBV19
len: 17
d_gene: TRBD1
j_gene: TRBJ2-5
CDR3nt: TGTGCCAGTAGTATTAGCCGGGCAGGGGGCTCCAGAGAGACCCAGTACTTC
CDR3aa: CASSISRAGGSRETQYF